This note documents a single TCR beta chain sequence. Antigen unknown. This record comes from a study of graft-versus-host responses after intestinal transplantation. On the study more broadly: Tacrolimus and steroids were given for 2 to 4 years to all recipients after anti-thymocyte globulin induction.

Study results and caveats: With peak circulating GvH clone levels came an association with early post-transplant HvG declines. Among recipient marrow samples, GvH clones were found; some appeared first in ileum or blood.

This CDR3 comprises 17 residues. Germline loops: CDR1 MNHNS, CDR2 SASEGT. The ends were cut back, 4 bases at V and 5 bases at J, with 20 bases in the middle. Clones were read by immunoSEQ multiplex PCR, and TCRdb kept only the in-frame ones, dropping some. Of about 130,000 clones detected, about nine tenths appear once; the ten largest clones hold 0.19%. This clonotype was sampled from a human donor who received an intestinal transplant. Specimen: unstimulated CD4+ T cells sorted from spleen or lymph node cells, collected before intestinal transplant. The chain joins TRBV6-1 to TRBJ2-2, with D unclear. The CDR3: CASSGVNRPTGTGELFF. In DNA, the CDR3 is TGTGCCAGCAGTGGTGTTAATAGGCCTACCGGGACCGGGGAGCTGTTTTTT.